These 25 T cell receptor beta chains were all obtained from the same sample, sequenced in a study of vaccination and CD4 T cells after COVID-19. Treatment indicated: approximately nine-day PBMC culture with coronavirus spike peptide pools or control peptides (ViraFEST assay). Oncomine TCR Beta short-read sequencing was applied to DNA from cultured CD4+ T cells. A single record per CDR3 protein comes from TCRdb applying MiXCR to the PCR reads. This sample carries approximately 18,000 distinct CDR3 sequences, 57% of them seen once, and the ten largest clones take around 10%. For these TCRs, the target antigens are not known. The sample comprised CD4+ T cells from blood, cultured in vitro. Receptors were obtained from a human donor who had recovered from COVID-19.

The gene calls are TRBV20-1 and TRBJ1-5; 7 bases line up with TRBD1. V was clipped by 4 bases and J by 6 bases; unmatched bases: 15. The CDR3 consists of 16 residues. Germline CDR1 reads DFQATT; CDR2 reads SNEGSKA (reference sequence). CDR3 in DNA: TGCAGTGCTACCAGGGGGGGGGGAGGTTTGGGTCAGCCCCAGCATTTT. This translates into CSATRGGGGLGQPQHF.

The chain couples TRBV12-3 or TRBV12-4 to TRBJ1-5; D might be TRBD1 (6 bases). The CDR3 contains 14 residues. Trimming took off 6 bases at V and 5 bases at J, with 14 bases between the two ends. In DNA, the CDR3 is TGTGCCAGCAGCCACCGGGACACAGATCAGCCCCAGCATTTT. Translation gives CASSHRDTDQPQHF.

In its sample, this clonotype was seen a few times. At one end the junction does not follow the germline gene, possibly because of a read error. This chain uses TRBV5-1 with TRBJ1-2; 9 nucleotides line up with TRBD1. The germline gives CDR1 SGHRS, CDR2 YFSETQ. The CDR3 has 11 amino acids. The DNA for the CDR3 is TGCGCCAGCAGCTTGCGGACAGGGGTCGTCTTC. Protein: CASSLRTGVVF.

V and J are TRBV5-8 and TRBJ1-2; maybe TRBD1 (5 bases). V was trimmed by 4 bases and J by 8 bases, leaving 15 bases between them. This CDR3 is built from 13 residues. Looked up from germline, CDR1 is SGHTS and CDR2 is YDEGEE. The CDR3 DNA is TGTGCCAGCAGCCGGGGCGGGGTTGGGGGCTACACCTTC. Its protein is CASSRGGVGGYTF. The complete variable domain, with remaining parts taken from reference TRBV5-8 and TRBJ1-2, reads EAGVTQSPTHLIKTRGQQATLRCSPISGHTSVYWYQQALGLGLQFLLWYDEGEERNRGNFPPRFSGRQFPNYSSELNVNALELEDSALYLCASSRGGVGGYTFGSGTRLTVV.

The V gene is TRBV11-3, the J gene TRBJ2-1; TRBD2 matches 8 bases. There are 17 residues in the CDR3. V was pared by 1 base and J by 8 bases, with 13 bases of the junction left unmatched. Germline CDR1 SGHNT, CDR2 YENEEA. CDR3 loop: CASSLASGLAISDEQFF. The CDR3 DNA reads as TGTGCCAGCAGCTTAGCATCCGGACTAGCAATCAGCGATGAGCAGTTCTTC. Supplemented by reference TRBV11-3 and TRBJ2-1, the full variable domain reads EAGVVQSPRYKIIEKKQPVAFWCNPISGHNTLYWYLQNLGQGPELLIRYENEEAVDDSQLPKDRFSAERLKGVDSTLKIQPAELGDSAVYLCASSLASGLAISDEQFFGPGTRLTVL.

This clonotype has more than one count but fewer than ten. The chain links TRBV20-1 to TRBJ2-2; D is possibly TRBD1 (5 bases). This CDR3 is 16 amino acids long. Germline-derived CDR1 and CDR2 are DFQATT and SNEGSKA (reference sequence). V lost 0 bases and J 2 bases, leaving 13 bases between the germline ends. The CDR3 coding sequence is TGCAGTGCTAGAGACCGACGGCAGGGCAACACCGGGGAGCTGTTTTTT. As protein: CSARDRRQGNTGELFF.

This clonotype was picked up a small number of times. The J gene is TRBJ2-2, the V gene TRBV12-3 or TRBV12-4, with 7 bases that match TRBD1. CDR3 length: 15 residues. After removal of 3 bases from V and 4 bases from J, the junction contained 5 bases not matched to a gene. The CDR3 DNA follows: TGTGCCAGCAGTTTGAGGACAGGTAGCACCGGGGAGCTGTTTTTT. Protein: CASSLRTGSTGELFF.

V and J are TRBV6-2 or TRBV6-3 and TRBJ2-2; D not certain. CDR3 size: 12 residues. Deletions cut 6 bases from V and 0 bases from J, with 2 bases between. In germline, CDR1 is MNHEY, CDR2 SVGEGT. The DNA for the CDR3 is TGTGCCAGCAGCCCGAACACCGGGGAGCTGTTTTTT. Encoded protein: CASSPNTGELFF.

The chain recombines TRBV20-1 with TRBJ2-5, with no clear D. Germline-derived CDR1 and CDR2 are DFQATT and SNEGSKA (reference sequence). The V and J ends lost 2 bases and 3 bases respectively, with 7 bases between them. The CDR3 runs to 12 residues. The DNA for the CDR3 is TGCAGTGCTAGAAATGTAGAAGAGACCCAGTACTTC. Translation gives CSARNVEETQYF.

J is TRBJ1-5 and V is TRBV6-1; 9 positions agree with TRBD1. The CDR3 runs 16 residues. The germline CDR1 and CDR2 sequences are MNHNS and SASEGT. Trimming removed 3 bases from V and 0 bases from J; junction bases left unmatched: 3. The CDR3 coding sequence is TGTGCCAGCAGTGACTGGACAGGGGATAGCAATCAGCCCCAGCATTTT. It is translated as CASSDWTGDSNQPQHF.

CDR3 bases: TGTGCCAGCAGCTTTGGACAGGGGCCCTACGAGCAGTACTTC. It yields the protein CASSFGQGPYEQYF. The gene calls are TRBV7-9 and TRBJ2-7, with 9 bases that match TRBD1. The CDR3 loop spans 14 amino acids. J lost 2 bases, V lost 3 bases, and 2 bases had no gene match. Germline V CDR1 and CDR2: SEHNR, FQNEAQ (reference sequence).

CDR3 amino acids: CASRGTSGRPQETQYF. In nucleotides, the CDR3 is TGTGCCAGCAGGGGGACTAGCGGGAGACCCCAAGAGACCCAGTACTTC. The chain has TRBV2 and TRBJ2-5; 14 nucleotides agree with TRBD2. V lost 6 bases, J lost 1 base, and 4 bases stayed unmatched. This CDR3 is built from 16 residues. Per the germline V gene, CDR1 is SNHLY and CDR2 is FYNNEI.

V usage is TRBV20-1 and J usage is TRBJ1-5; 7 bases fit TRBD1. With 6 bases clipped from V and 0 bases from J, the junction kept 11 bases outside the gene matches. CDR1 is DFQATT, CDR2 SNEGSKA, per germline (reference sequence). This CDR3 has 16 amino acids. This chain's CDR3 is CSAPGERGHSNQPQHF. The CDR3 region has the DNA TGCAGTGCCCCTGGAGAGAGGGGGCATAGCAATCAGCCCCAGCATTTT.

This clonotype showed up just a few times. The V gene is TRBV11-2, the J gene TRBJ1-2, with D possibly being TRBD1 (5 bases). From germline, CDR1 is SGHAT and CDR2 FQNNGV. This CDR3 comprises 13 residues. The V end was cut by 6 bases, the J end by 6 bases, with 14 bases between. The CDR3 DNA is TGTGCCAGCAGTGAACAGGAACGACATGGCTACACCTTC. It specifies CASSEQERHGYTF.

V and J are TRBV6-4 and TRBJ1-1; D gene unclear. The V gene's germline CDR1 is MRHNA and CDR2 SNTAGT. V lost 8 bases to trimming and J lost 2 bases, with 18 bases between them. The CDR3 is 15 residues long. CDR3 amino acids: CASQRGSGANTEAFF. CDR3 bases: TGTGCCAGCCAGAGAGGGTCGGGAGCAAACACTGAAGCTTTCTTT.

V usage is TRBV7-3 and J usage is TRBJ1-1; 10 positions match TRBD1. This CDR3 is 14 amino acids long. Trimming took 6 bases from V and 3 from J; bases not matched to a gene: 4. Germline lookup yields CDR1 SGHTA and CDR2 FQGTGA. The CDR3 region has the DNA TGTGCCAGCAGAAACGGGACAGGGGACACTGAAGCTTTCTTT. It encodes CASRNGTGDTEAFF.

This clonotype was seen more than once but under ten times. The chain employs TRBV7-3 and TRBJ1-2; D unresolved. Germline-derived CDR1 and CDR2 are SGHTA and FQGTGA. V was shortened by 0 bases and J by 8 bases, with 10 bases between the two germline ends. The CDR3 consists of 13 residues. The chain's CDR3 is CASSLTAGRGYTF. The CDR3, as DNA: TGTGCCAGCAGCTTAACCGCGGGCCGAGGCTACACCTTC.

This clonotype has only a few counts. CDR3 sequence (DNA): TGCAGCGTTGAAGGGGGGGAAAACACCATATATTTT. Its translation: CSVEGGENTIYF. V and J are TRBV29-1 and TRBJ1-3; the D gene is possibly TRBD1 (5 bases). The CDR3 extends over 12 amino acids. Germline V gives CDR1 SQVTM, CDR2 ANQGSEA. Trimming cost V 1 base and J 6 bases, with 7 bases left between them.

This chain links TRBV20-1 with TRBJ1-1; D is ambiguous. The CDR3 spans 12 residues. Looked up from germline, CDR1 is DFQATT and CDR2 is SNEGSKA (reference sequence). Trimming took 2 bases from V and 7 from J, leaving 11 bases between them. CDR3 DNA sequence: TGCAGTGCTAGATCTGGCGGTCATGAAGCTTTCTTT. Translating it yields CSARSGGHEAFF.

The chain combines TRBV20-1 with TRBJ2-4, with TRBD2 matching 8 bases. J lost 3 bases, V lost 3 bases, and 19 bases had no gene match. The CDR3 loop spans 19 amino acids. Germline V lookup: CDR1 DFQATT, CDR2 SNEGSKA (reference sequence). The CDR3 nucleotides read TGCAGTGCTAGGAAAACGTCTAGCGGGTTTCGGGGCGGCAAAAACATTCAGTACTTC. Translation: CSARKTSSGFRGGKNIQYF.

CDR3 in amino acids: CASSLGGSGGGETQYF. The CDR3 DNA is TGTGCCAGCAGCTTAGGAGGTAGCGGAGGGGGAGAGACCCAGTACTTC. The chain has TRBV7-8 and TRBJ2-5; either TRBD1 or TRBD2 may supply D (6 bases each). Germline-derived CDR1 and CDR2 are SGHVS and FQNEAQ. V gave up 1 base and J gave up 4 bases, with 16 bases separating them. CDR3 length: 16 residues.

CDR3 sequence (DNA): TGTGCCAGCGGGGGAATCAGGGGAACTGAAGCTTTCTTT. Protein: CASGGIRGTEAFF. The chain employs TRBV2 and TRBJ1-1; D possibly corresponds to TRBD1 (6 bases). The CDR3 extends over 13 amino acids. V lost 8 bases and J lost 5, with 15 bases in between. Germline loops: CDR1 SNHLY, CDR2 FYNNEI.

This chain uses TRBV28 with TRBJ1-2; TRBD1 might be the D (5 bases). CDR1 MDHEN and CDR2 SYDVKM come from the germline V gene. The CDR3 extends over 13 amino acids. V lost 6 bases and J 3 bases, leaving 11 bases between the germline ends. CDR3 DNA sequence: TGTGCCAGCAGGTGGGGCTCGGACTATGGCTACACCTTC. Protein sequence: CASRWGSDYGYTF.

J is TRBJ2-1 and V is TRBV6-2 or TRBV6-3; no clear D. Germline V gene lookup returns CDR1 MNHEY and CDR2 SVGEGT. The germline V and J ends were trimmed by 8 bases and 0 bases, with 17 bases remaining between them. The CDR3 sequence is 16 residues long. The DNA of the CDR3 is TGTGCCAGCCCGTTGGCCCTAGTTAGCTCCTACAATGAGCAGTTCTTC. Protein: CASPLALVSSYNEQFF.

This clonotype was observed a few times. The chain has TRBV19 and TRBJ2-5, with 9 bases lining up with TRBD2. With V trimmed by 3 bases and J by 0 bases, 5 bases remained unmatched. There are 16 residues in the CDR3. Germline V gene lookup returns CDR1 LNHDA and CDR2 SQIVND (reference sequence). The CDR3 coding sequence is TGTGCCAGTAGTATGGGGCTAGCGGGGAACCAAGAGACCCAGTACTTC. Its translation: CASSMGLAGNQETQYF.